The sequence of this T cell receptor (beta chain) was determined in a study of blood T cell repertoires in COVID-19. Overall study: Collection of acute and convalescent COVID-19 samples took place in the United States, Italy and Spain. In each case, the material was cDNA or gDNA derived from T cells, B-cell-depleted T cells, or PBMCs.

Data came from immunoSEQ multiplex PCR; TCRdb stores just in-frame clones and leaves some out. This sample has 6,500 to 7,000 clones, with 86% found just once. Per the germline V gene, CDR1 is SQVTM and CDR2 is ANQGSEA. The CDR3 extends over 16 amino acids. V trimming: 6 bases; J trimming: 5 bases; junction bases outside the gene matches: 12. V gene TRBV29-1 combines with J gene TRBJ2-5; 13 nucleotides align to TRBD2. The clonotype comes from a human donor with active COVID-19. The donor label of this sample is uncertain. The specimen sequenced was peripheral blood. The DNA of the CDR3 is TGCAGCGTGGCCGGGACTAGCGGGATGGCGAGGGAGACCCAGTACTTC. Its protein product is CSVAGTSGMARETQYF.